This is a list of T cell receptor beta chains from one sample in a study of OX40 agonist ivuxolimab in advanced cancers. Assay used: immunoSEQ multiplex PCR; TCRdb lists only in-frame clones, some missing. The table records 65,000 to 95,000 clones, about 91% of them present only once. This sample comprised CD4+ or CD8+ T cells sorted from blood, obtained in a trial of the OX40 agonist ivuxolimab. The source of these receptors is an adult with an advanced solid tumor such as melanoma, head and neck, liver or kidney cancer. Each CDR3 is given with its conserved first and last residue. A D gene is named only where the DNA matches it firmly. Size tells how often a clone was seen (once, few, many) or the class of an expanded clone, and some rows leave it out.

TRBJ2-1	-	TRBV10-3	-	TGTGCCATCAGTGAGTCGAATGGGATGAGCTCCTACAATGAGCAGTTCTTC	CAISESNGMSSYNEQFF
TRBJ2-3	-	TRBV9	-	TGTGCCAGCAGCCCCGCGGCCCGCACAGATACGCAGTATTTT	CASSPAARTDTQYF
TRBJ2-7	-	TRBV4-3	-	TGCGCCAGCAGCCAAGGTTCCCGGGCGGGGTCCTACGAGCAGTACTTC	CASSQGSRAGSYEQYF
TRBJ1-6	TRBD1	TRBV7-2	-	TGTGCCAGCAGCGTGGGACAGGGTTATTCACCCCTCCACTTT	CASSVGQGYSPLHF
TRBJ2-3	TRBD1	TRBV7-2	-	TGTGCCAGCAGCCCCGGACAGGGGCCAGATACGCAGTATTTT	CASSPGQGPDTQYF
TRBJ2-1	-	TRBV15	-	TGTGCCACCACCCGAAGGGGGAGAACCTACAATGAGCAGTTCTTC	CATTRRGRTYNEQFF
TRBJ1-5	TRBD1	TRBV19	-	TGTGCCAGTAACGGGGACAGGGCTCAGCCCCAGCATTTT	CASNGDRAQPQHF
TRBJ1-1	-	TRBV10-2	-	TGCGCCAGCTGCAGGGGGAACACTGAAGCTTTCTTT	CASCRGNTEAFF
TRBJ2-1	-	TRBV7-6	-	TGTGCCAGCAGCTTCCCTGGAGGAACTCTCGAGTTCTTC	CASSFPGGTLEFF
TRBJ1-1	-	TRBV28	-	TGTGCCAGCACTCAAAACTTAGGGAGGGCTGAAGCTTTCTTT	CASTQNLGRAEAFF
TRBJ2-1	-	TRBV18	few	TGTGCCAGCTCACGGACGGCGAGGAACAATGAGCAGTTCTTC	CASSRTARNNEQFF
TRBJ1-2	-	TRBV7-8	-	TGTGCCAGCAGCCAGGACAGAAACTATGGCTACACCTTC	CASSQDRNYGYTF
TRBJ2-7	-	TRBV4-3	-	TGCGCCAGCAGCCTATTCAGGGAAATCGCCTACGAGCAGTACTTC	CASSLFREIAYEQYF
TRBJ2-5	-	TRBV7-9	-	TGTGCCAGCAGCTTAATGGGGCAGCAAGAGACCCAGTACTTC	CASSLMGQQETQYF
TRBJ1-2	-	TRBV15	few	TGTGCCACCAGCAGAGCATTAATAGACAAGAACTATGGCTACACCTTC	CATSRALIDKNYGYTF
TRBJ1-1	-	TRBV2	-	TGTGCCAGCAAGAGGAACACTGAAGCTTTCTTT	CASKRNTEAFF
TRBJ2-2	-	TRBV19	-	TGTGCCAGTAGTTGGCAGGGGACCTGGTTGCGGGCCGGGGAGCTGTTTTTT	CASSWQGTWLRAGELFF
TRBJ2-2	TRBD2	TRBV7-2	-	TGTGCCAGCAGCCCCCCTAGCGGCAACACCGGGGAGCTGTTTTTT	CASSPPSGNTGELFF
TRBJ2-7	TRBD2	TRBV6-6	-	TGTGCCAGCAGTTACCTAGCGGGGAACTACGAGCAGTACTTC	CASSYLAGNYEQYF
TRBJ2-7	-	TRBV6-5	-	TGTGCCAGCAGTCCTAGGGAGAGCTCCTACGAGCAGTACTTC	CASSPRESSYEQYF
TRBJ2-3	-	TRBV5-1	once	TGCGCCAGCAGCTTGGGGCCCCCGAGTGACACAGATACGCAGTATTTT	CASSLGPPSDTDTQYF
TRBJ2-6	-	TRBV28	-	TGTGCCAGCAGCCTAGGGGGCTCTGGGGCCAACGTCCTGACTTTC	CASSLGGSGANVLTF
TRBJ2-2	TRBD2	TRBV7-2	once	TGTGCCAGCAGCCTCCTGACTAGCGGGGGCACCGGGGAGCTGTTTTTT	CASSLLTSGGTGELFF
TRBJ1-1	TRBD1	TRBV19	-	TGTGCCAGTAGCCGAGGGGGCGCGTACACTGAAGCTTTCTTT	CASSRGGAYTEAFF
TRBJ2-1	-	TRBV7-3	-	TGTGCCAGCAGCTTATTTGGCGGGACAAACAATGAGCAGTTCTTC	CASSLFGGTNNEQFF
TRBJ2-5	-	TRBV7-9	-	TGTGCCAGCAGCACCTGGGAGACCCAGTACTTC	CASSTWETQYF
TRBJ2-3	-	TRBV18	-	TGTGCCAGCTCACCCCCGGGACTTCAAACGCAGTATTTT	CASSPPGLQTQYF
TRBJ2-7	-	TRBV7-2	-	TGTGCCAGCAGCAACGTGGTAGCGGTAAGCTTC	CASSNVVAVSF
TRBJ2-7	TRBD1	TRBV7-9	once	TGTGCCAGCAGCTTGGGGACAGGGGAGCAGTACTTC	CASSLGTGEQYF
TRBJ2-6	-	TRBV18	-	TGTGCCAGCTCCCCCCGCAGACTAACATCTGGGGCCAACGTCCTGACTTTC	CASSPRRLTSGANVLTF
TRBJ2-7	-	TRBV6-5	-	TGTGCCAGCAGTGTCAGAATAGATGCCGAGCAGTACTTC	CASSVRIDAEQYF
TRBJ2-2	-	TRBV11-2	-	TGTGCCAGCAGCTTAATAGTTACCGGGGAGCTGTTTTTT	CASSLIVTGELFF
TRBJ2-7	TRBD1	TRBV6-6	-	TGTGCCAGCAGAGAGGACAGGTCAACCTACGAGCAGTACTTC	CASREDRSTYEQYF
TRBJ1-5	-	TRBV6-1	once	TGTGCCAGCAGTCCCAACGGGGGTAGCAATCAGCCCCAGCATTTT	CASSPNGGSNQPQHF
TRBJ2-1	-	TRBV6-1	-	TGTGCCAGCAGTGTAGCCGGGACGGAACACAATGAGCAGTTCTTC	CASSVAGTEHNEQFF
TRBJ2-1	TRBD2	TRBV7-3	few	TGTGCCAGCAGCTTAACCTCTCTAGCGGGTGGGTATGAGCAGTTCTTC	CASSLTSLAGGYEQFF
TRBJ2-2	-	TRBV7-2	-	TGTGCCAGCAGTGATGGTTGGACCGGGGAGCTGTTTTTT	CASSDGWTGELFF
TRBJ2-5	-	TRBV18	-	TGTGCCAGCGCCAGGTACAGCAGTGTGACCCAGTACTTC	CASARYSSVTQYF
TRBJ2-1	TRBD2	TRBV29-1	once	TGCAGCGGAACCAGCGGGAGGGCCGCGCGGAGAAATGAGCAGTTCTTC	CSGTSGRAARRNEQFF
TRBJ2-1	-	TRBV18	-	TGTGCCAGCTCACCACCGGCGGGATCCGGCGGGAATGAGCAGTTCTTC	CASSPPAGSGGNEQFF
TRBJ2-1	-	TRBV19	many	TGTGCCAGTAGTATTGTGAGCTCCTACAATGAGCAGTTCTTC	CASSIVSSYNEQFF
TRBJ2-3	-	TRBV30	-	TGCGCCTGGCAGGTAGGGGGTACGCAGTATTTT	CAWQVGGTQYF
TRBJ2-1	TRBD1	TRBV27	-	TGTGCCAGCAGTTTCTTCGGACAGGTCAATGAGCAGTTCTTC	CASSFFGQVNEQFF
TRBJ2-5	TRBD2	TRBV4-2	-	TGTGCCAGCAGCCAAGATATCGGGAGGGAGACCCAGTACTTC	CASSQDIGRETQYF
TRBJ1-3	-	TRBV5-4	-	TGTGCCAGCAGCTCGGGAGGGCCCACCTCTGGAAACACCATATATTTT	CASSSGGPTSGNTIYF
TRBJ2-5	-	TRBV19	-	TGTGCCAGTAGTATAAGGAGCGGGCCCCAAGAGACCCAGTACTTC	CASSIRSGPQETQYF
TRBJ2-3	-	TRBV27	-	TGTGCCAGCAGTTTCTTCTGGGCGGCGGGAAGCACAGATACGCAGTATTTT	CASSFFWAAGSTDTQYF
TRBJ2-1	-	TRBV25-1	-	TGTGCCAGCAGTGAACACGGCAGGGGGGAGGTCAATGAGCAGTTCTTC	CASSEHGRGEVNEQFF
TRBJ2-7	TRBD2	TRBV7-9	-	TGTGCCAGCAGCTTCCCTAGCGGGAGGTGGGAATCCTACGAGCAGTACTTC	CASSFPSGRWESYEQYF
TRBJ2-1	TRBD2	TRBV7-3	-	TGTGCCAGCCGGGGAGCGGGAGGTCGGGGTGAGCAGTTCTTC	CASRGAGGRGEQFF
TRBJ1-6	-	TRBV7-2	once	TGTGCCAGCAGCTTAGGAGGGACGCCTGGGTCACCCCTCCACTTT	CASSLGGTPGSPLHF
TRBJ1-2	TRBD1	TRBV6-5	-	TGTGCCAGCAGCCGCAGGGGACAGTCTAACTATGGCTACACCTTC	CASSRRGQSNYGYTF